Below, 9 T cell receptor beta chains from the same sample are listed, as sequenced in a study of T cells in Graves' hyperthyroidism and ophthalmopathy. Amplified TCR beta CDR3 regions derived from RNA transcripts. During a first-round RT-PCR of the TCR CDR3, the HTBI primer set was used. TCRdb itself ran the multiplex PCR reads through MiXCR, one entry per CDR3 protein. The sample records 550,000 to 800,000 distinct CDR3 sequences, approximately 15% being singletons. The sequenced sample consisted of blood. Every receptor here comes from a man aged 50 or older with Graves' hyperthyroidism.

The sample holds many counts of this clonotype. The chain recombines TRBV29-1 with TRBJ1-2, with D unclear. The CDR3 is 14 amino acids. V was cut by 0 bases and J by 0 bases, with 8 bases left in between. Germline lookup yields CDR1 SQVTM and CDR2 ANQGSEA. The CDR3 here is CSVEEGYPNYGYTF. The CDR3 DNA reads TGCAGCGTTGAAGAAGGATACCCTAACTATGGCTACACCTTC.

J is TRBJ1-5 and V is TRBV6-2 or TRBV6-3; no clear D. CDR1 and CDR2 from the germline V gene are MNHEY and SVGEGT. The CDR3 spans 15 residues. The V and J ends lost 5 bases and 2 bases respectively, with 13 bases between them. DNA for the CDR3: TGTGCCAGCAGTCTCCACGGGGATGGCAATCAGCCCCAGCATTTT. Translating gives CASSLHGDGNQPQHF.

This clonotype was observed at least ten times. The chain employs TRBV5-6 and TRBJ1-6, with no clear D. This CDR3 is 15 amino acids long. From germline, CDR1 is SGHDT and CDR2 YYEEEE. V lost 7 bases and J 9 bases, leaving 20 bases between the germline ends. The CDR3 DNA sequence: TGTGCCAGCCAATTGGGCGCGGCGAGGAGTTCACCCCTCCACTTT. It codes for CASQLGAARSSPLHF.

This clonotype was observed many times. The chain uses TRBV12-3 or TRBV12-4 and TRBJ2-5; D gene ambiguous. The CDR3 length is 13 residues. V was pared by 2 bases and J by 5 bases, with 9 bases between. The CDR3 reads CASSLPVGETQYF. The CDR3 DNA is TGTGCCAGCAGTTTACCAGTAGGGGAGACCCAGTACTTC.

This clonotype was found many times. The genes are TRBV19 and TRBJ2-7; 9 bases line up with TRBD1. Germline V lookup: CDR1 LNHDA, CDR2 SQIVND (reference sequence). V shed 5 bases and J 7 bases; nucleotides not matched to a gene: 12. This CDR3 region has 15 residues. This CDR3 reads CASSSQTGGGGEQYF. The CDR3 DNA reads TGTGCCAGTAGTTCCCAGACAGGGGGAGGCGGGGAGCAGTACTTC.

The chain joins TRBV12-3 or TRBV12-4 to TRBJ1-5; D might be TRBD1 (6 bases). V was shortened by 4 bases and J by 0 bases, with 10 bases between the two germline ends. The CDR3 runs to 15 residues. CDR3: CASSYEGVSNQPQHF. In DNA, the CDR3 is TGTGCCAGCAGTTACGAGGGGGTTAGCAATCAGCCCCAGCATTTT.

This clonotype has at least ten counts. CDR3: CAWRGTSGSLLTGELFF. The CDR3 bases are TGTGCCTGGAGAGGGACTAGCGGGAGTTTATTGACCGGGGAGCTGTTTTTT. J is TRBJ2-2 and V is TRBV30, with 14 bases that match TRBD2. V lost 3 bases and J lost 5; bases outside the gene matches: 8. CDR3 length equals 17 residues. Germline V gives CDR1 GTSNPN, CDR2 SVGIG (reference sequence).

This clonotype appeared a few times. The CDR3 reads CASSLAGGRTEAFF. The CDR3 DNA sequence: TGTGCCAGCAGCTTAGCGGGGGGGCGGACTGAAGCTTTCTTT. The chain employs TRBV11-1 and TRBJ1-1, with D possibly being TRBD1 (6 bases). The CDR3 length is 14 residues. Germline loops: CDR1 SGHAT, CDR2 FQDESV (reference sequence). The V gene lost 0 bases and the J gene lost 5 bases, with 10 bases spanning the gap.

The CDR3 region is CASSFFIGLNTGELFF. For the CDR3, the DNA is TGTGCCAGCAGTTTTTTTATCGGGCTGAACACCGGGGAGCTGTTTTTT. The V gene is TRBV28, the J gene TRBJ2-2, with no clear D. V was cut by 3 bases and J by 1 base, with 12 bases left in between. CDR1 is MDHEN and CDR2 is SYDVKM in the germline V gene. The CDR3 is 16 amino acids. The full variable domain, rest sourced from reference TRBV28 and TRBJ2-2, is DVKVTQSSRYLVKRTGEKVFLECVQDMDHENMFWYRQDPGLGLRLIYFSYDVKMKEKGDIPEGYSVSREKKERFSLILESASTNQTSMYLCASSFFIGLNTGELFFGEGSRLTVL.